These 13 T cell receptor beta chains came from one sample sequenced in a study of regulatory T cells in long-lasting Graves disease. As to time point: newly diagnosed GD, antithyroid drugs for less than 3 months. After RNA was extracted from PBMCs, the TCR library was made from it. HTBI primers from iRepertoire and Arm-PCR of CDR3 regions yielded the TCR beta libraries. TCRdb reanalysed the multiplex PCR reads using MiXCR and keeps one entry per CDR3 protein. Counted here are over 300,000 distinct CDR3 sequences, 15% occurring once; the ten biggest clones make up about 20%. The sequencing here drew on peripheral blood mononuclear cells (PBMCs), taken at new diagnosis, from a patient treated with antithyroid drugs. These receptor sequences come from a female donor with Graves disease.

There are many counts of this clonotype. This chain links TRBV27 with TRBJ1-4; possible D gene TRBD1, 6 bases. The length of the CDR3 is 15 residues. CDR1 and CDR2 (germline): MNHEY, SMNVEV (reference sequence). Trimming removed 0 bases at V and 3 bases at J, with 8 bases between. The CDR3 loop reads CASSLSGAPNEKLFF. CDR3 coding DNA: TGTGCCAGCAGTTTATCGGGGGCGCCTAATGAAAAACTGTTTTTT.

This clonotype was detected a few times. The genes are TRBV29-1 and TRBJ2-7; D is possibly TRBD1 or TRBD2 (5 bases each). V gave up 7 bases and J gave up 3 bases, with 13 bases separating them. The germline gives CDR1 SQVTM, CDR2 ANQGSEA. This CDR3 contains 12 residues. CDR3: CSAEGTNYEQYF. The CDR3 DNA reads TGCAGCGCCGAGGGGACCAACTACGAGCAGTACTTC.

This clonotype was observed at least ten times. The chain employs TRBV3-1 and TRBJ1-1; 8 bases align to TRBD1. CDR3 size: 15 residues. V shed 2 bases, J shed 2 bases, and the junction held 4 bases outside the gene matches. Germline V gives CDR1 LGHDT, CDR2 YNNKEL (reference sequence). CDR3 residues: CASSQKAGGNTEAFF. The CDR3 DNA reads TGTGCCAGCAGCCAAAAAGCAGGGGGCAACACTGAAGCTTTCTTT. The whole variable domain, remainder taken from reference TRBV3-1 and TRBJ1-1, is DTAVSQTPKYLVTQMGNDKSIKCEQNLGHDTMYWYKQDSKKFLKIMFSYNNKELIINETVPNRFSPKSPDKAHLNLHINSLELGDSAVYFCASSQKAGGNTEAFFGQGTRLTVV.

The sample holds many counts of this clonotype. The chain links TRBV12-3 or TRBV12-4 to TRBJ2-5, with a tentative D call TRBD2 (6 bases). This CDR3 is built from 17 residues. V dropped 3 bases and J dropped 0 bases, with 17 bases sitting between them. The CDR3, as DNA: TGTGCCAGCAGTTTCTCCCAACTAGCTGCGTACCAAGAGACCCAGTACTTC. Protein: CASSFSQLAAYQETQYF.

The sample holds many counts of this clonotype. The V gene is TRBV6-2 or TRBV6-3, the J gene TRBJ2-7; 10 nucleotides match TRBD1. V shed 7 bases and J 2 bases; nucleotides not matched to a gene: 8. Germline-derived CDR1 and CDR2 are MNHEY and SVGEGT. This CDR3 region has 15 residues. The CDR3 nucleotides are TGTGCCAGCACCCAAGGACAGGGGGGAACCTACGAGCAGTACTTC. Encoded protein: CASTQGQGGTYEQYF.

V usage is TRBV7-9 and J usage is TRBJ2-1, with 9 bases aligning to TRBD2. The CDR3 loop spans 16 amino acids. Germline CDR1 reads SEHNR; CDR2 reads FQNEAQ (reference sequence). V was clipped by 2 bases and J by 7 bases; unmatched bases: 9. CDR3 DNA: TGTGCCAGCAGCTTATATTGGATAGCGGGAGCAAATGAGCAGTTCTTC. It translates to CASSLYWIAGANEQFF.

The V gene is TRBV18, the J gene TRBJ2-1; D is perhaps TRBD2 (6 bases). The CDR3 contains 15 residues. Germline CDR1 and CDR2: KGHSH and LQKENI. Trimming stripped 3 bases from V and 15 bases from J, with 24 bases between. The CDR3 nucleotides are TGTGCCAGCTCACCGGAGGTAGCGGCCCTTACATTCCGGTTCTTC. Translated, it gives CASSPEVAALTFRFF.

This clonotype was seen ten or more times. V is TRBV7-2 and J is TRBJ2-7, with D possibly called TRBD1 or TRBD2 (5 bases each). Per the germline V gene, CDR1 is SGHTA and CDR2 is FQGNSA. The CDR3 runs 14 residues. V was clipped by 6 bases and J by 5 bases, with 17 bases between them. The CDR3 spells CASRDVSGPHEQYF. Written as DNA, the CDR3 is TGTGCCAGCAGGGATGTTTCGGGGCCCCACGAGCAGTACTTC.

This clonotype was seen at least ten times. The chain combines TRBV19 with TRBJ1-5; D not resolved. Germline values: CDR1 LNHDA, CDR2 SQIVND (reference sequence). Trimming removed 1 base from V and 0 bases from J, with 13 bases in between. The CDR3 has 17 amino acids. DNA for the CDR3: TGTGCCAGTAGTATAGCCTTTGGAGGGATTAGCAATCAGCCCCAGCATTTT. Amino acid sequence: CASSIAFGGISNQPQHF.

This sequence joins TRBV4-1 and TRBJ1-1; tentative D call: TRBD1 (5 bases). The CDR3 is 16 amino acids. Trimming removed 4 bases from V and 4 bases from J, with 19 bases in between. From germline, CDR1 is MGHRA and CDR2 YSYEKL. The CDR3 DNA reads TGCGCCAGCAGCCTCCCCCGGGGCAAGGGTGGCACTGAAGCTTTCTTT. This translates into CASSLPRGKGGTEAFF.

This clonotype showed up many times. The V gene is TRBV5-1, the J gene TRBJ2-1; 8 positions match TRBD1. The CDR3 length is 18 residues. Germline values: CDR1 SGHRS, CDR2 YFSETQ. Trimming cost V 0 bases and J 8 bases; bases outside gene matches: 16. CDR3 in amino acids: CASSLGDRFDIYSYEQFF. CDR3 coding DNA: TGCGCCAGCAGCTTGGGGGACAGGTTTGACATATACTCCTATGAGCAGTTCTTC.

This chain links TRBV15 with TRBJ1-5, with TRBD1 matching over 10 bases. Trimming removed 5 bases from V and 0 bases from J; junction bases left unmatched: 7. CDR1 and CDR2 (germline): LNHNV, YYDKDF (reference sequence). The length of the CDR3 is 17 residues. In DNA form, the CDR3 reads TGTGCCACCAGCGGGGGACAGGGGCTTTATAGCAATCAGCCCCAGCATTTT. This gives the protein CATSGGQGLYSNQPQHF.

V and J are TRBV10-3 and TRBJ2-7, with TRBD2 matching over 9 bases. The germline V gene encodes CDR1 ENHRY and CDR2 SYGVKD. This CDR3 spans 14 amino acids. After removal of 5 bases from V and 3 bases from J, the junction contained 5 bases not matched to a gene. The CDR3 reads CAISSSGINYEQYF. CDR3 nucleotides: TGTGCCATCAGTTCTAGCGGGATAAACTACGAGCAGTACTTC.